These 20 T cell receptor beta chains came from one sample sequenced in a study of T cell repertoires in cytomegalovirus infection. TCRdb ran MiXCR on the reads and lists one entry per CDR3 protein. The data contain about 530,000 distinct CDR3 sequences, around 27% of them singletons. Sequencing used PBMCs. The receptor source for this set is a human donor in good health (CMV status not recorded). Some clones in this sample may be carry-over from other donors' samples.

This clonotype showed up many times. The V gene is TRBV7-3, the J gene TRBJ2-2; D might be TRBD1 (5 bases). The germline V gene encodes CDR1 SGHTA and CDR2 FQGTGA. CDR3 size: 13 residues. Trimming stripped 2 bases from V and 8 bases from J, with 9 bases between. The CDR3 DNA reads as TGTGCCAGCAGCTTACAGGGTTCAGGGGAGCTGTTTTTT. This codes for CASSLQGSGELFF.

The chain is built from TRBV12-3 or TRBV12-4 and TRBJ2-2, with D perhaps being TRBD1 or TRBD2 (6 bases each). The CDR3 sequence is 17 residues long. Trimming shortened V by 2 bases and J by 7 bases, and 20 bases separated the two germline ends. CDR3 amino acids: CASSLSGLLKGGGELFF. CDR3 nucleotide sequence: TGTGCCAGCAGTTTATCGGGACTGCTAAAGGGGGGCGGGGAGCTGTTTTTT.

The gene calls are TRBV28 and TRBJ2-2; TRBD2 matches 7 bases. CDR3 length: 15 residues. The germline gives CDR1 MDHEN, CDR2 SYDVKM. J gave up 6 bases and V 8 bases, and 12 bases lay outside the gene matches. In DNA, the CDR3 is TGTGCCAGCTCCCTCTGGAGCGGGACCGCCGGGGAGCTGTTTTTT. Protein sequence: CASSLWSGTAGELFF. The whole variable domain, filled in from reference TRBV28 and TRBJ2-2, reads DVKVTQSSRYLVKRTGEKVFLECVQDMDHENMFWYRQDPGLGLRLIYFSYDVKMKEKGDIPEGYSVSREKKERFSLILESASTNQTSMYLCASSLWSGTAGELFFGEGSRLTVL.

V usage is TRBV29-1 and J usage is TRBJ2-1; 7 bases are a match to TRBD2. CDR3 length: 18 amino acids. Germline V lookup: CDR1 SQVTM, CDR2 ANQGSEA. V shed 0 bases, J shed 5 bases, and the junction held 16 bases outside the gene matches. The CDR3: CSVEDSGGRDWGNNEQFF. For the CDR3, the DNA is TGCAGCGTTGAAGATTCGGGGGGTCGGGACTGGGGGAACAATGAGCAGTTCTTC.

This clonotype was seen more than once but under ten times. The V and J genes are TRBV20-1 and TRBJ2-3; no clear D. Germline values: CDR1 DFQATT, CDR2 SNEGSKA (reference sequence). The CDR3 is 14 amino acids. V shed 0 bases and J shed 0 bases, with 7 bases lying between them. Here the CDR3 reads CSARDFGSTDTQYF. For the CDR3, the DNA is TGCAGTGCTAGAGATTTCGGGAGCACAGATACGCAGTATTTT.

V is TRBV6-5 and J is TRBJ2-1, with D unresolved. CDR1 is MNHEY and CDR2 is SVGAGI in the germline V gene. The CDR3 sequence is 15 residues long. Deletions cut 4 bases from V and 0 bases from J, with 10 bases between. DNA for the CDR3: TGTGCCAGCAGTTGGACCACCCGCTCCTACAATGAGCAGTTCTTC. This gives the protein CASSWTTRSYNEQFF.

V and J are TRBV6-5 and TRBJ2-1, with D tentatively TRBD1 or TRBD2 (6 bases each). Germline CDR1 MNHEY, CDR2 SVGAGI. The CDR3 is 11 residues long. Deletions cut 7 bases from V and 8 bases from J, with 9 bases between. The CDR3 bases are TGTGCCAGCATCCGGGGGCATGAGCAGTTCTTC. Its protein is CASIRGHEQFF.

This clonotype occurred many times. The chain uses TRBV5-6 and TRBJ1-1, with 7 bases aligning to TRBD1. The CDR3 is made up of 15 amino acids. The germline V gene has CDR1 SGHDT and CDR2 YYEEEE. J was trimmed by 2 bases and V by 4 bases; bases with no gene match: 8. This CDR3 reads CASSRPGTANTEAFF. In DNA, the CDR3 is TGTGCCAGCAGCCGACCCGGGACAGCAAACACTGAAGCTTTCTTT.

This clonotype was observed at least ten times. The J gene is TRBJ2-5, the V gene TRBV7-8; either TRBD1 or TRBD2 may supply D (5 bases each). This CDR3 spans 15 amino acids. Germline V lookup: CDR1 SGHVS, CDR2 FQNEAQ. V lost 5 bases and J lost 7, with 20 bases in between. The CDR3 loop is CASSPGTAGARTQYF. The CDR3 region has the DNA TGTGCCAGCAGCCCAGGGACGGCCGGGGCAAGGACCCAGTACTTC.

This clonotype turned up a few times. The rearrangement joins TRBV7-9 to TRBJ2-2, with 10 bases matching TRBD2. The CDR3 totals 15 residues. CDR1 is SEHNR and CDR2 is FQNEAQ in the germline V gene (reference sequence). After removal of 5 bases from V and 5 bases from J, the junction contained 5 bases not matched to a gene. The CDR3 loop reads CASSRGTSETGELFF. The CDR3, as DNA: TGTGCCAGCAGCCGCGGGACTAGCGAAACCGGGGAGCTGTTTTTT.

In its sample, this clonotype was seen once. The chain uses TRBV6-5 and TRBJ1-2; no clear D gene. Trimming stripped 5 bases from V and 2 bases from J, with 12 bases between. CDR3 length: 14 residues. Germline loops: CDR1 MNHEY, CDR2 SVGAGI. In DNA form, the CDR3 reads TGTGCCAGCAGTCCGGACGGGATAAACTATGGCTACACCTTC. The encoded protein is CASSPDGINYGYTF.

CDR3 nucleotides: TGTGCCAGCAGCTTCCGGACTAGCGGGACGACAGATACGCAGTATTTT. The encoded protein is CASSFRTSGTTDTQYF. This chain joins TRBV5-6 and TRBJ2-3, with 12 bases fitting TRBD2. This CDR3 comprises 16 residues. With 2 bases clipped from V and 3 bases from J, the junction kept 4 bases outside the gene matches. Germline V gene sequence: CDR1 SGHDT, CDR2 YYEEEE.

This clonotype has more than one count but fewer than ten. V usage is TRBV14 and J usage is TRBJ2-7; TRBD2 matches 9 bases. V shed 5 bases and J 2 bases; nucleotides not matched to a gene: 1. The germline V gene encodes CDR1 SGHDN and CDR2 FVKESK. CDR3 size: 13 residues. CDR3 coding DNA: TGTGCCAGCAGCGAGCGGGAGGCCTACGAGCAGTACTTC. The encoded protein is CASSEREAYEQYF.

The CDR3 is CSALGLAGDPDTQYF. The CDR3, as DNA: TGCAGTGCCCTGGGACTAGCGGGAGACCCAGATACGCAGTATTTT. The chain carries TRBV20-1 and TRBJ2-3; 14 bases match TRBD2. The CDR3 contains 15 residues. The germline V gene encodes CDR1 DFQATT and CDR2 SNEGSKA (reference sequence). J was trimmed by 4 bases and V by 6 bases; bases with no gene match: 6.

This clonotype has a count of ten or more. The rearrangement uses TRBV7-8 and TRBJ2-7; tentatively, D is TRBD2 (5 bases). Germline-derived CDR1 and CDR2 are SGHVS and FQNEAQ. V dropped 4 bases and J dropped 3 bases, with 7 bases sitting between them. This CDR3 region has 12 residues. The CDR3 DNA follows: TGTGCCAGCAGCTCCGAGGGCTACGAGCAGTACTTC. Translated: CASSSEGYEQYF.

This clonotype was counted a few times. CDR3 protein: CASSSSLGNTIYF. DNA of the CDR3: TGTGCCAGCAGTTCTAGCCTTGGAAACACCATATATTTT. The rearrangement uses TRBV12-3 or TRBV12-4 and TRBJ1-3; no firm D call. The V end lost 4 bases, the J end lost 3 bases, and 7 bases lay between the germline ends. The length of the CDR3 is 13 residues.

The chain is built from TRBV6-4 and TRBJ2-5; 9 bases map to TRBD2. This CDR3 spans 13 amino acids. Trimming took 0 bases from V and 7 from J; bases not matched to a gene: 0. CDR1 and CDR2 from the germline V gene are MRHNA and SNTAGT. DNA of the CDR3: TGTGCCAGCAGTGACTCGACTAGCGGGACCCAGTACTTC. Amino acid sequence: CASSDSTSGTQYF.

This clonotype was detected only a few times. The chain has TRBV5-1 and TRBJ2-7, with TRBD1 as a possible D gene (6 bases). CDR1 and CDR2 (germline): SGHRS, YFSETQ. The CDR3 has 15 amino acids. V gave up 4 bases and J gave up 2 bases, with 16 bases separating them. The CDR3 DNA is TGCGCCAGCAGCCCCTGGTCCAGGGACACCTACGAGCAGTACTTC. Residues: CASSPWSRDTYEQYF.

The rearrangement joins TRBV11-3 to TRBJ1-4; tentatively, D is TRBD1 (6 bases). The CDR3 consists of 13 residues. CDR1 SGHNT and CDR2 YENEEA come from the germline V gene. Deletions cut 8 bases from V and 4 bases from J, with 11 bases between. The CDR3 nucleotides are TGTGCCAGCGGGAAGGACAGTAATGAAAAACTGTTTTTT. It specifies CASGKDSNEKLFF.

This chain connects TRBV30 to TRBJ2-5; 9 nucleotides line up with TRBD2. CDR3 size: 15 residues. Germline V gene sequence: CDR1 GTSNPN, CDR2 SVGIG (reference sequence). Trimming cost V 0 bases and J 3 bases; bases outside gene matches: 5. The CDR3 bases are TGTGCCTGGAGTGTCGGGACTAGCTTGGAAGAGACCCAGTACTTC. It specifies CAWSVGTSLEETQYF. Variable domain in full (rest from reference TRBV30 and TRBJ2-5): SQTIHQWPATLVQPVGSPLSLECTVEGTSNPNLYWYRQAAGRGLQLLFYSVGIGQISSEVPQNLSASRPQDRQFILSSKKLLLSDSGFYLCAWSVGTSLEETQYFGPGTRLLVL.